Below, one T cell receptor beta chain is given with its context. A far larger clone is off by one base, so a read error is likely. At the DNA level, this CDR3 is encoded by other sequences in the same sample as well. The record originates from a study of shared clonotypes between healthy human individuals. CDR1 and CDR2 (germline): SQVTM, ANQGSEA. The CDR3 has 13 amino acids. Assay used: immunoSEQ multiplex PCR; TCRdb lists only in-frame clones, some missing. The repertoire includes more than 400,000 clones, 81% of them detected once, and about 12% sits in the top ten. The chain links TRBV29-1 to TRBJ1-5, with D tentatively TRBD1 (6 bases). The source material was PBMCs. The TCR was taken from a woman aged 40 to 49 in good health. Some clones in this sample may be carry-over from other donors' samples. The CDR3: CSVSSGGNQPQHF. The CDR3 bases are TGCAGCGTCTCCTCGGGGGGCAATCAGCCCCAGCACTTT.